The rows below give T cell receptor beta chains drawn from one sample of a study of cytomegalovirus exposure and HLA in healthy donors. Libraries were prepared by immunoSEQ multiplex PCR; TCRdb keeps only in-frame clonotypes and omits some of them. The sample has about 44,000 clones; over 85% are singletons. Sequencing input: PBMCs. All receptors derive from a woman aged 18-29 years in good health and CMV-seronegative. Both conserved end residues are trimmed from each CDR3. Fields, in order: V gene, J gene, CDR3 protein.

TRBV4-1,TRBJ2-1,ASSQGPGGGNEQF
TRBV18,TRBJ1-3,ASSPPGQHSGNTIY
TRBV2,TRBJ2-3,ASKGTGPRDTQY
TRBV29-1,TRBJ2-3,SVLVRAGTATDTQY
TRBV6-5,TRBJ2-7,ASSYSRQGFYEQY
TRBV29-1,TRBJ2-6,SAREAGANVLT
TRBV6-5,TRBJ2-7,ASSLSKLSYEQY
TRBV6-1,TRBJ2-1,ASSDEPGQPSYNEQF
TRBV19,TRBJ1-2,ASLPGTGANYGYT
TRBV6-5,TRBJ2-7,ASSYSTGGDEQY
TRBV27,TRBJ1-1,ASSLFQGFSNTEAF
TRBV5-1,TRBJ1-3,ASRKDRGGTGNTIY
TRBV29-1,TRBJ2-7,SVGGGYEQY
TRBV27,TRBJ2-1,ASSLEGYNEQF
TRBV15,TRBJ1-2,ATSRDTVNYGYT
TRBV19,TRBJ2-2,ASSVGLAGGYTGELF
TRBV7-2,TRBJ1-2,ASSLWTGDGYT
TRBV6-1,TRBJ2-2,ASGVLAGDAGELF
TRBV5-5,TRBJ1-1,ASSFRGRVPRNTEAF
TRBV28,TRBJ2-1,ASSLIVREQF
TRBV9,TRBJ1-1,ASSTSDRAEAF
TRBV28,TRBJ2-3,ASSYPTGGMGDTQY
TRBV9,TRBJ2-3,ASSERSGGAVDTQY
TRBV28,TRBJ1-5,ASSLAGAVKPQH
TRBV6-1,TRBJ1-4,ASSGQGYDEKLF
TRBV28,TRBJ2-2,ASSLHSPNTGELF